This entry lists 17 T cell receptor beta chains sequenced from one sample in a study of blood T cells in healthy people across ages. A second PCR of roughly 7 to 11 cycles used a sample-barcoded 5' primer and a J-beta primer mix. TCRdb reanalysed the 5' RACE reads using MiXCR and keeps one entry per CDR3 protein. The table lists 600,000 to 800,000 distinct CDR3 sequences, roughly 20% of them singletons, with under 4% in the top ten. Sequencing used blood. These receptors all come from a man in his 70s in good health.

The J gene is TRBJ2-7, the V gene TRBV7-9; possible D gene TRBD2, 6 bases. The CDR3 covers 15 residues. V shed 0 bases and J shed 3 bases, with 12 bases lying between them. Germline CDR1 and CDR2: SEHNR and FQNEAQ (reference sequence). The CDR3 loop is CASSLALGRGYEQYF. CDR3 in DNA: TGTGCCAGCAGCTTAGCTCTGGGGCGGGGCTACGAGCAGTACTTC.

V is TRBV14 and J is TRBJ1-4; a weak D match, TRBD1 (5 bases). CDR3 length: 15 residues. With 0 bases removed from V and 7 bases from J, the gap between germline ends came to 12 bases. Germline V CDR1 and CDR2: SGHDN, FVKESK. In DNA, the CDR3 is TGTGCCAGCAGCCAAGATGTCGGGGGGAGTGAAAAACTGTTTTTT. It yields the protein CASSQDVGGSEKLFF. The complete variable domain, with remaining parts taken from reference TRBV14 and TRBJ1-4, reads EAGVTQFPSHSVIEKGQTVTLRCDPISGHDNLYWYRRVMGKEIKFLLHFVKESKQDESGMPNNRFLAERTGGTYSTLKVQPAELEDSGVYFCASSQDVGGSEKLFFGSGTQLSVL.

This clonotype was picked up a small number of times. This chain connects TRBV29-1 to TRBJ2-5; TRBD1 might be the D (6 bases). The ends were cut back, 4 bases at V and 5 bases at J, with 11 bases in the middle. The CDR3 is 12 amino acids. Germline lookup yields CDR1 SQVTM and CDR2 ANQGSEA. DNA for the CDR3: TGCAGCGTTGGTGACAGGAGGGAGACCCAGTACTTC. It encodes CSVGDRRETQYF.

CDR3 in DNA: TGTGCCAGCAGGCGTGCGGGACAGGGGGCCTACGAGCAGTACTTC. Amino acids: CASRRAGQGAYEQYF. This chain joins TRBV6-5 and TRBJ2-7, with 11 positions matching TRBD1. The CDR3 consists of 15 residues. Germline CDR1 is MNHEY and CDR2 is SVGAGI. Germline trimming cut 6 bases from V and 2 bases from J; bases unmatched to any gene: 6.

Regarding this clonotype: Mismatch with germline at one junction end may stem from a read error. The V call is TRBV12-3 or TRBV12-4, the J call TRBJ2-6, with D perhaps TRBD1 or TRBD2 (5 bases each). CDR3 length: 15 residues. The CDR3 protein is CASSPPSSGGNVLTF. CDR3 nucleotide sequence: TGTGCCAGCAGCCCGCCATCCTCTGGGGGCAACGTCCTGACTTTC.

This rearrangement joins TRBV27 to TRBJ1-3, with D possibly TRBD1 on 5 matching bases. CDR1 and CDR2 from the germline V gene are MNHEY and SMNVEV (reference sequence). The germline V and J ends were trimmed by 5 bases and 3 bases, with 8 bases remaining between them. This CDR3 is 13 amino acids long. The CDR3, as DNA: TGTGCCAGCAGTAGGGGAGATGGAAACACCATATATTTT. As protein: CASSRGDGNTIYF.

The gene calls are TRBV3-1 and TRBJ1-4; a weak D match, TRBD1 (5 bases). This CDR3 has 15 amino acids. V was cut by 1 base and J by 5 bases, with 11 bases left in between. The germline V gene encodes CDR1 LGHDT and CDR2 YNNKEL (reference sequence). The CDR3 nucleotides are TGTGCCAGCAGCCAAGGTTGGCAGGGCAATGAAAAACTGTTTTTT. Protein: CASSQGWQGNEKLFF. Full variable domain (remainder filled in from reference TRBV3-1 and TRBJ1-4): DTAVSQTPKYLVTQMGNDKSIKCEQNLGHDTMYWYKQDSKKFLKIMFSYNNKELIINETVPNRFSPKSPDKAHLNLHINSLELGDSAVYFCASSQGWQGNEKLFFGSGTQLSVL.

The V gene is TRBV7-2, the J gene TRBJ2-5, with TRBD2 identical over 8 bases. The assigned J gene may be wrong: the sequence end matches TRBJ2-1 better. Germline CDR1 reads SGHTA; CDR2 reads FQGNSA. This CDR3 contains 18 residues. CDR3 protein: CASSLAVGWGLGVNEQFF. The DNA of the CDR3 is TGTGCCAGCAGCTTAGCAGTAGGCTGGGGACTAGGGGTCAATGAGCAGTTCTTC.

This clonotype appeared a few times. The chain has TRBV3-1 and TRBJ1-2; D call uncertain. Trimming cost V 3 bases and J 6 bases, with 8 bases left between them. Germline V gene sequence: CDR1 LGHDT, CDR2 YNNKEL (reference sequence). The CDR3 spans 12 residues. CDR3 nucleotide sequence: TGTGCCAGCAGCCATTTAGGTGATGGCTACACCTTC. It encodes CASSHLGDGYTF.

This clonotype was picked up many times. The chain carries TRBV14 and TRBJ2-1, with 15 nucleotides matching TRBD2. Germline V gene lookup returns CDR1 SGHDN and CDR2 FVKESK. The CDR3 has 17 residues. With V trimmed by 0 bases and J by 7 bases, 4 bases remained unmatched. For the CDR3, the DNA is TGTGCCAGCAGCCAAGAAGGGACTAGCGGGAGGTTGAATGAGCAGTTCTTC. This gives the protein CASSQEGTSGRLNEQFF.

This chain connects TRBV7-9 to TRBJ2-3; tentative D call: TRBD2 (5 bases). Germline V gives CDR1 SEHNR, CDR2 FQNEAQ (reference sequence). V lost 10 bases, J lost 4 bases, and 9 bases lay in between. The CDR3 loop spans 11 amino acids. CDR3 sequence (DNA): TGTGCCATCCGGGGTTCAGATACGCAGTATTTT. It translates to CAIRGSDTQYF.

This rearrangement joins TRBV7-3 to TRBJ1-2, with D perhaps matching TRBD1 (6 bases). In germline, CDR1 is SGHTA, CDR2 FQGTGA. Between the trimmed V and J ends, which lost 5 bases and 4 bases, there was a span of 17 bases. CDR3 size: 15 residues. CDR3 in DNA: TGTGCCAGCAGCCCTCAAGGGGGGAACCCCTATGGCTACACCTTC. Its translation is CASSPQGGNPYGYTF.

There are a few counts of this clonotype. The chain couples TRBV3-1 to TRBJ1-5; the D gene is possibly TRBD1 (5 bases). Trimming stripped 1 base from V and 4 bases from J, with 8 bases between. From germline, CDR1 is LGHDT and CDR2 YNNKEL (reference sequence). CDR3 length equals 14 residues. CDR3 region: CASSQVGANQPQHF. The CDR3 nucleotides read TGTGCCAGCAGCCAAGTAGGGGCTAATCAGCCCCAGCATTTT.

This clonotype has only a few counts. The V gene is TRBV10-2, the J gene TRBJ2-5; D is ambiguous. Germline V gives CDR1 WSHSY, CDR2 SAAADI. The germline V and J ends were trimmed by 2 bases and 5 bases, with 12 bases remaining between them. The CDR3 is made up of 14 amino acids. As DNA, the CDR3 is TGCGCCAGCAGTGAGGCTCTAGTCAGTGAGACCCAGTACTTC. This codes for CASSEALVSETQYF.

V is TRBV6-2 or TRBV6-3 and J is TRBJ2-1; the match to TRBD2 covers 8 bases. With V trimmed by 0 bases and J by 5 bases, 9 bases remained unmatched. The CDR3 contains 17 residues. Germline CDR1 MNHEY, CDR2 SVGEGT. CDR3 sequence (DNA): TGTGCCAGCAGTTACTCACGGCTAGCGGGCATCAACAATGAGCAGTTCTTC. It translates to CASSYSRLAGINNEQFF.

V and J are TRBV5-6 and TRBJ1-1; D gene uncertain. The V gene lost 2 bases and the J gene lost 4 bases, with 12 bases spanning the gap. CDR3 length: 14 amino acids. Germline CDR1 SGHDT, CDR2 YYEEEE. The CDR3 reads CASSFQLGVTEAFF. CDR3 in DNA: TGTGCCAGCAGCTTCCAACTCGGGGTCACTGAAGCTTTCTTT.

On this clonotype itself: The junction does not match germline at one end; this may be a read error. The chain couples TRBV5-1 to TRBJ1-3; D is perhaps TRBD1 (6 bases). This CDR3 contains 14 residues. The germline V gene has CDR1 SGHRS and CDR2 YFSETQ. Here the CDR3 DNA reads TGCGCCAGCGGCGACACAGGGAACGGAAACACCGTATATTTT. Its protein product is CASGDTGNGNTVYF.